Sequencing of this TCR beta chain was carried out in a study of regulatory T cells in long-lasting Graves disease. Whole-study results and caveats: Whereas new patients shared 900 to 1,000 public clonotypes, persistent patients shared more, at about 3,000. Persistent Graves' cases showed lower TCR diversity than newly diagnosed cases.

This CDR3 is built from 15 residues. CDR1 and CDR2 from the germline V gene are DFQATT and SNEGSKA (reference sequence). The germline V and J ends were trimmed by 6 bases and 3 bases, with 21 bases remaining between them. The time point: persistent/refractory GD, antithyroid drugs over 5 years with positive TRAb. PBMC RNA served as the TCR library source. Patients with Graves' disease were diagnosed by American Thyroid Association guidelines. Construction of the TCR beta libraries employed iRepertoire HTBI primers in conjunction with Arm-PCR of CDR3 regions. TCRdb redid the calling of the multiplex PCR reads with MiXCR, one entry per CDR3 protein. Of a few hundred thousand distinct CDR3 sequences in the sample, 20% to 25% were seen once. This clonotype has only a few counts. Antigen: not known.

Specimen: peripheral blood mononuclear cells (PBMCs), collected when the disease was refractory, from a patient treated with antithyroid drugs. The chain combines TRBV20-1 with TRBJ2-7, with D uncertain. The clonotype comes from a woman between 35 and 50 years old with Graves disease. CDR3 DNA: TGCAGTGCAAAGCTGCCGGGCCCTCCGAACTACGAGCAGTACTTC. As protein: CSAKLPGPPNYEQYF.